This T cell receptor beta chain was obtained from a study of blood T cell repertoires in COVID-19. The CDR3 is made up of 15 amino acids. The germline V gene has CDR1 SGHRS and CDR2 YFSETQ. Trimming cost V 0 bases and J 1 base, with 8 bases left between them. Sequencing used immunoSEQ multiplex PCR; TCRdb keeps in-frame clones, though not all of them. This sample yields 170,000 or so clones, of which more than 70% are seen a single time; approximately 7% belongs to the top ten. V usage is TRBV5-1 and J usage is TRBJ2-1, with D possibly matching TRBD2 (5 bases). This clonotype was obtained from a man in his forties or fifties with active or convalescent COVID-19. The sequencing input was peripheral blood. In DNA, the CDR3 is TGCGCCAGCAGCTTGGGGGGAGTATCCTACAATGAGCAGTTCTTC. This gives the protein CASSLGGVSYNEQFF.